This record looks at one T cell receptor beta chain sequence and its context. The data are from a study of blood T cell repertoires in COVID-19. Study summary: The origin of the acute and convalescent COVID-19 samples was the United States, Italy and Spain. Sample material is recorded as cDNA or gDNA derived from T cells, B-cell-depleted T cells, or PBMCs.

Germline loops: CDR1 KGHSH, CDR2 LQKENI. The CDR3 has 13 residues. The V end was cut by 6 bases, the J end by 8 bases, with 14 bases between. As processed by the authors: Amplification with reference gene primers provided the estimates of nucleated cell counts. Data came from immunoSEQ multiplex PCR; TCRdb stores just in-frame clones and leaves some out. V and J calls and clone size come straight from that table; D and trimming were deduced from the DNA. The table lists over 60,000 clones, over 80% of them singletons, with over 6.5% in the top ten. The receptor was isolated from a woman aged 80 or over with active COVID-19. The sample comprised peripheral blood. This chain links TRBV18 with TRBJ2-1; D remains unclear. The CDR3 sequence: CASSHPVAHEQFF. Here the CDR3 DNA reads TGTGCCAGCTCGCACCCCGTAGCCCATGAGCAGTTCTTC.